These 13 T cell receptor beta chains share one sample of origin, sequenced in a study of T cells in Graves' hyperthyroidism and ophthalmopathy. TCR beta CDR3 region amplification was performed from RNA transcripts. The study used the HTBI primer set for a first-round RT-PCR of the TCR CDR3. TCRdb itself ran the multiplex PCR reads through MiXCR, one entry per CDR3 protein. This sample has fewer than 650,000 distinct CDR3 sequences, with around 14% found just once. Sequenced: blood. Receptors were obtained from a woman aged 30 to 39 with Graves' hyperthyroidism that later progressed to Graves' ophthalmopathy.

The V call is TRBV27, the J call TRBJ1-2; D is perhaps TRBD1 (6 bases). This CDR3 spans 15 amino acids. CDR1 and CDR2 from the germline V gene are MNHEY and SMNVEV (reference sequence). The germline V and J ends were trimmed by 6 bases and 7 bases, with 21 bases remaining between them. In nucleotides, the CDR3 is TGTGCCAGCAGCTTAACGGGCCATACGGGGGCTGGCTACACCTTC. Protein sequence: CASSLTGHTGAGYTF.

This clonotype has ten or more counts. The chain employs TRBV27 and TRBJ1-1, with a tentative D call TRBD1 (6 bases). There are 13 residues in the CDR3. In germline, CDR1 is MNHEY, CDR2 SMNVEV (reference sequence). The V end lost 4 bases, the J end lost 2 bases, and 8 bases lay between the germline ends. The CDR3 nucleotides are TGTGCCAGCAGTTGGGGGCGAAACACTGAAGCTTTCTTT. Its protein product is CASSWGRNTEAFF.

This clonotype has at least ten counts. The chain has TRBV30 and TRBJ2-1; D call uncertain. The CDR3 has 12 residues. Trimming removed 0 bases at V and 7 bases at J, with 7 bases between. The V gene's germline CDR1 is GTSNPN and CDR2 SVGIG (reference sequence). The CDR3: CAWSVLPNEQFF. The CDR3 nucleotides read TGTGCCTGGAGTGTACTCCCTAATGAGCAGTTCTTC.

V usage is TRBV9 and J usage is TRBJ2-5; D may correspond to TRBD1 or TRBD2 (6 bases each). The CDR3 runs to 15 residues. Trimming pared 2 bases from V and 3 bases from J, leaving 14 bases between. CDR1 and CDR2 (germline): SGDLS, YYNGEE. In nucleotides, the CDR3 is TGTGCCAGCAGCGTTGGGGGGCGCCTGGAAGAGACCCAGTACTTC. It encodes CASSVGGRLEETQYF.

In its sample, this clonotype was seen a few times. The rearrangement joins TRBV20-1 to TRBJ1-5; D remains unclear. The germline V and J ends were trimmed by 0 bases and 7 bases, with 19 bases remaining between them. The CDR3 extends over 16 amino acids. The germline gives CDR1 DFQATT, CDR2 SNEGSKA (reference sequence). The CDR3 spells CSARDGRTDARQPQHF. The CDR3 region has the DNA TGCAGTGCTAGAGATGGTCGGACCGACGCTAGGCAGCCCCAGCATTTT.

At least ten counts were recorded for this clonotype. This chain's CDR3 is CASSRLGTYNEQFF. CDR3 nucleotide sequence: TGTGCCAGCAGCCGACTAGGAACCTACAATGAGCAGTTCTTC. This sequence joins TRBV14 and TRBJ2-1, with a weak D call TRBD2 (6 bases). The CDR3 has 14 residues. Trimming took off 4 bases at V and 2 bases at J, with 9 bases between the two ends. The germline gives CDR1 SGHDN, CDR2 FVKESK. Using reference TRBV14 and TRBJ2-1 for the parts outside the CDR3, the full variable domain is EAGVTQFPSHSVIEKGQTVTLRCDPISGHDNLYWYRRVMGKEIKFLLHFVKESKQDESGMPNNRFLAERTGGTYSTLKVQPAELEDSGVYFCASSRLGTYNEQFFGPGTRLTVL.

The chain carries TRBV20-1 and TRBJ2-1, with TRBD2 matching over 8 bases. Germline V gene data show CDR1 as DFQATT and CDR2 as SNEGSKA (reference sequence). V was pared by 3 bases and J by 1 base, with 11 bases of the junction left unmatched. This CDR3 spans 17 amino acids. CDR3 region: CSASPTSVAYSYNEQFF. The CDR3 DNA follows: TGCAGTGCTAGTCCGACTAGCGTAGCCTATTCCTACAATGAGCAGTTCTTC.

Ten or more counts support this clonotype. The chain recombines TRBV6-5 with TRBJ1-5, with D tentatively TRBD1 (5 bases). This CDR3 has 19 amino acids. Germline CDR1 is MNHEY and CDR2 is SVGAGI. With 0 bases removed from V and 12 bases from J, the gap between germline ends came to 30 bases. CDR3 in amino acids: CASSYSGAFHLTPELVQHF. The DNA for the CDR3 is TGTGCCAGCAGTTACTCAGGGGCATTCCACCTTACACCTGAGTTGGTCCAGCATTTT.

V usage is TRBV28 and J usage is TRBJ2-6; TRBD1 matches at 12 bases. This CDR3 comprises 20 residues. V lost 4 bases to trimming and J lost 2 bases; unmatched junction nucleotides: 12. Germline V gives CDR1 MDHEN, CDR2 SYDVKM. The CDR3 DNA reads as TGTGCCAGCAGTTACTCGGGACCGGGACAGGGGGCGACTGGGGCCAACGTCCTGACTTTC. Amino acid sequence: CASSYSGPGQGATGANVLTF.

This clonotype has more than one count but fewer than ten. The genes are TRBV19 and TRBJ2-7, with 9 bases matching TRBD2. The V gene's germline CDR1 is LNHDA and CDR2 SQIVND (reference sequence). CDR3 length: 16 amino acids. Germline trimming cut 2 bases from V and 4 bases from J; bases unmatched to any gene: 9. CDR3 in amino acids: CASSIMSSGSWYEQYF. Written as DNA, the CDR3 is TGTGCCAGTAGTATAATGAGTAGCGGGAGTTGGTACGAGCAGTACTTC.

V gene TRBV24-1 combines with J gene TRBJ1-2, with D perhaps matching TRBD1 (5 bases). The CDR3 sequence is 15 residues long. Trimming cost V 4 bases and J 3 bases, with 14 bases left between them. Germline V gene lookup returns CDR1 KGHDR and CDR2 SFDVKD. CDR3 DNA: TGTGCCACCAGTGAAGCGGACCCCAGGGACTATGGCTACACCTTC. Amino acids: CATSEADPRDYGYTF.

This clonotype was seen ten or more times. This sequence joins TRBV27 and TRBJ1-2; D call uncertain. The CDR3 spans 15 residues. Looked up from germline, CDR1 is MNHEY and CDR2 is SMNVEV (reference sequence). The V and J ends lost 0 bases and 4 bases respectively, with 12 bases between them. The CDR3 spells CASSLSDGIGYGYTF. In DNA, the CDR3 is TGTGCCAGCAGTTTATCGGACGGGATAGGCTATGGCTACACCTTC.

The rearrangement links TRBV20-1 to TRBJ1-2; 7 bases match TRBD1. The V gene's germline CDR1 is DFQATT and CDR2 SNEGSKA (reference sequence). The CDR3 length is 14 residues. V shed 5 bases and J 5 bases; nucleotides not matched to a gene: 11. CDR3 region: CSAPFQGVGYGYTF. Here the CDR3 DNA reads TGCAGTGCTCCCTTTCAGGGGGTAGGATATGGCTACACCTTC.